The clone carrying this T cell receptor beta chain has just a few counts. Its target is not known. This entry is derived from a study of Tregs in tolerant kidney transplant recipients. Findings of the study overall: Few patients were studied, so findings need validation in larger groups. Tolerant patients' donor-specific Tregs expanded beyond overall Tregs, suggesting antigen-driven growth. Biological reproducibility was not directly addressed, but technical replication error appeared minimal.

Mixed chimerism was transient after nonmyeloablative marrow transplants from related graft donors. Germline V CDR1 and CDR2: LNHDA, SQIVND (reference sequence). The CDR3 has 15 amino acids. V gave up 5 bases and J gave up 4 bases; unmatched junction bases: 10. Produced via immunoSEQ multiplex PCR; TCRdb's table is partial and in-frame only. The data show 54,000 or so clones, 90% to 95% seen once. The sample consisted of CD8+ T cells from blood (PBMCs), taken 24 months after the transplant. The rearrangement links TRBV19 to TRBJ1-1; TRBD1 matches at 7 bases. The receptor's source is a human patient who received a combined kidney and bone marrow transplant. Some T cells may originate from the graft donor. CDR3 nucleotide sequence: TGTGCCAGTAGTGCATGGACAGGTTCAGTCACTGAAGCTTTCTTT. Translated, it gives CASSAWTGSVTEAFF.